This TCR beta chain stems from a study of blood T cell repertoires in COVID-19. About the research overall: The United States, Italy and Spain provided the acute and convalescent COVID-19 samples. Nucleic acid was either cDNA or gDNA, and it came from T cells, B-cell-depleted T cells, or PBMCs.

As processed by the authors: Reference gene primers were amplified, and this amplification served to estimate nucleated cell counts. Measured with immunoSEQ multiplex PCR; TCRdb has only the in-frame clones, and not every one. The D gene and trimming were derived from the DNA, and the V and J assignments and clone size from that table. The sample yields over 200,000 clones, around three quarters seen once. The germline V gene has CDR1 SGHNT and CDR2 YYREEE (reference sequence). The length of the CDR3 is 16 residues. With V trimmed by 4 bases and J by 2 bases, 10 bases remained unmatched. The material sequenced was peripheral blood. The chain uses TRBV5-4 and TRBJ2-3, with TRBD2 matching 7 bases. The TCR sequence derives from an elderly woman with acute or convalescent COVID-19. The CDR3 here is CASSPGLDLSTDTQYF. The CDR3 DNA sequence: TGTGCCAGCAGCCCCGGACTAGACCTATCCACAGATACGCAGTATTTT.